This T cell receptor beta chain emerged from a study of blood T cells in healthy people across ages. Study-level points and caveats: Estimates of total diversity, which came from one million sequenced T cells, were considered to be underestimates. Naive T cell percentage by flow cytometry tracked strongly with beta diversity. Possibly, changes in expanded clonotypes were confounded because donor CMV status was unknown.

Germline CDR1 reads SGHVS; CDR2 reads FNYEAQ. The CDR3 loop spans 15 amino acids. The V end was cut by 5 bases, the J end by 6 bases, with 20 bases between. Primed by a sample-barcoded 5' primer and a J-beta primer mix, a second PCR proceeded for roughly 6 to 12 cycles. TCRdb independently ran MiXCR on the 5' RACE reads; one entry per CDR3 protein. The table has 1,100,000 or so distinct CDR3 sequences, 35% to 50% seen once. In the case of this clonotype: What it binds is not known.

The authors drew 7.5 to 10 milliliters of peripheral blood from each donor. The V and J genes are TRBV7-6 and TRBJ2-7; a possible D gene is TRBD1 (5 bases). Material for sequencing was blood. This receptor was taken from an older woman in good health. The CDR3 nucleotides read TGTGCCAGCAGCCTAGGCACAGGAATCCCAGTCGAGCAGTACTTC. It codes for CASSLGTGIPVEQYF.